The T cell receptor (beta chain) described here comes from a study of T cell changes during pregnancy in multiple sclerosis. Clones were read by immunoSEQ multiplex PCR, and TCRdb kept only the in-frame ones, dropping some. The repertoire includes tens of thousands of clones, 90% of them detected once, and roughly 2.2% sits in the top ten. CDR1 and CDR2 from the germline V gene are SGHVS and FQNEAQ. This CDR3 is 16 amino acids long. The V segment lost 4 bases and the J segment 1 base; nucleotides outside the gene matches: 8. This clone has a single count. The source is a female donor in good health, enrolled as a control in a pregnancy study. The sequencing here drew on peripheral blood, taken in the second trimester of pregnancy. The chain links TRBV7-8 to TRBJ2-3; 7 bases are a match to TRBD2. CDR3 nucleotides: TGTGCCAGCAGCTCCAAACCGGGACTACGCACAGATACGCAGTATTTT. Its translation: CASSSKPGLRTDTQYF.